This entry lists 13 T cell receptor beta chains sequenced from one sample in a study of response to subunit inactivated influenza vaccine (dated by TCRdb to 2017 to 2018). The library relied on RT-PCR. Sequencing instrument: Illumina HiSeq 2500. TCRdb reran the public reads through fastp at Q25 and MiXCR, keeping productive beta chains. Every distinct CDR3 protein forms one entry, paired with its most common genes and DNA. The sample data list approximately 490,000 distinct CDR3 sequences, and around 7.9% of these were observed just once. The leading ten clones occupy over 10% of the sample. The specimen comprised PBMCs from blood, sampled approximately 25 months after vaccination. Receptors were obtained from a man between 50 and 70 years old who received an inactivated influenza vaccine. Donor details come from another sample of the same person, matched by shared clones.

J is TRBJ2-7 and V is TRBV30, with a tentative D call TRBD2 (7 bases). The ends were cut back, 8 bases at V and 5 bases at J, with 13 bases in the middle. Germline CDR1 GTSNPN, CDR2 SVGIG (reference sequence). The CDR3 contains 11 residues. The DNA of the CDR3 is TGTGCCGGCGGGGGCTCGCACGAGCAGTACTTC. Amino acid sequence: CAGGGSHEQYF.

In this sample, this clonotype turned up a few times. The CDR3 protein is CASSLGTGGATNEKLFF. The CDR3 DNA is TGTGCCAGCAGTTTAGGGACAGGGGGTGCAACTAATGAAAAACTGTTTTTT. The V gene is TRBV12-3 or TRBV12-4, the J gene TRBJ1-4; 10 positions agree with TRBD1. CDR3 length equals 17 residues. V shed 1 base and J 0 bases; nucleotides not matched to a gene: 2.

This clonotype was detected a few times. V and J are TRBV20-1 and TRBJ2-7, with 8 bases matching TRBD1. The CDR3 consists of 14 residues. The V gene's germline CDR1 is DFQATT and CDR2 SNEGSKA (reference sequence). V gave up 6 bases and J gave up 0 bases; unmatched junction bases: 7. The CDR3 nucleotides read TGCAGTGCGCGGCGGGACAGGAGCTCCTACGAGCAGTACTTC. It specifies CSARRDRSSYEQYF.

The V call is TRBV5-1, the J call TRBJ2-7; 8 bases agree with TRBD1. The CDR3 consists of 16 residues. Trimming removed 0 bases from V and 0 bases from J; junction bases left unmatched: 5. CDR1 is SGHRS, CDR2 YFSETQ, per germline. This chain's CDR3 is CASSLGQGSNSYEQYF. In DNA, the CDR3 is TGCGCCAGCAGCTTGGGACAGGGGTCGAACTCCTACGAGCAGTACTTC.

This clonotype was detected ten times or more. The chain has TRBV12-3 or TRBV12-4 and TRBJ1-5; the D gene is possibly TRBD1 (6 bases). This CDR3 comprises 16 residues. Trimming removed 3 bases at V and 2 bases at J, with 14 bases between. CDR3 residues: CASSLSGGVGNQPQHF. CDR3 DNA sequence: TGTGCCAGCAGTTTGTCTGGGGGCGTAGGCAATCAGCCCCAGCATTTT.

The chain is built from TRBV6-2 or TRBV6-3 and TRBJ2-5, with D unclear. Looked up from germline, CDR1 is MNHEY and CDR2 is SVGEGT. The germline V and J ends were trimmed by 4 bases and 5 bases, with 14 bases remaining between them. CDR3 length: 14 amino acids. The CDR3 here is CASSFRIARETQYF. CDR3 DNA sequence: TGTGCCAGCAGTTTCCGGATTGCCCGGGAGACCCAGTACTTC.

The chain is built from TRBV5-1 and TRBJ1-4; D might be TRBD1 (5 bases). The V and J ends lost 3 bases and 6 bases respectively, with 12 bases between them. The CDR3 has 14 amino acids. Germline CDR1 is SGHRS and CDR2 is YFSETQ. As DNA, the CDR3 is TGCGCCAGCAGCTCGGGGGGTTTGGATGAAAAACTGTTTTTT. It codes for CASSSGGLDEKLFF. Drawing the rest from reference TRBV5-1 and TRBJ1-4, the complete variable domain is KAGVTQTPRYLIKTRGQQVTLSCSPISGHRSVSWYQQTPGQGLQFLFEYFSETQRNKGNFPGRFSGRQFSNSRSEMNVSTLELGDSALYLCASSSGGLDEKLFFGSGTQLSVL.

This clonotype was counted ten times or more. The chain recombines TRBV5-1 with TRBJ2-3; 10 bases agree with TRBD1. Per germline, CDR1 SGHRS and CDR2 YFSETQ. This CDR3 has 16 amino acids. The V gene end was trimmed by 0 bases and the J gene end by 4 bases; junction bases not matched to a gene: 5. CDR3 amino acids: CASSLDRDRGADTQYF. CDR3 nucleotides: TGCGCCAGCAGCTTGGACCGGGACAGGGGAGCAGATACGCAGTATTTT.

The genes are TRBV12-3 or TRBV12-4 and TRBJ1-5, with no clear D. CDR3 length: 13 residues. The V gene lost 3 bases and the J gene lost 7 bases, with 10 bases spanning the gap. CDR3 in DNA: TGTGCCAGCAGTTTCGGTGACGGGCAGCCCCAGCATTTT. Translation: CASSFGDGQPQHF.

This clonotype was found a few times. The DNA for the CDR3 is TGTGCCAGCAGACACGGATGGGGAAGCTCCTACGAGCAGTACTTC. Amino acid sequence: CASRHGWGSSYEQYF. The V gene is TRBV6-1, the J gene TRBJ2-7, with D unresolved. Per germline, CDR1 MNHNS and CDR2 SASEGT. The CDR3 is 15 amino acids. Trimming took off 6 bases at V and 0 bases at J, with 15 bases between the two ends.

V usage is TRBV6-1 and J usage is TRBJ2-2, with TRBD2 matching over 7 bases. V shed 5 bases and J 7 bases; nucleotides not matched to a gene: 7. Germline CDR1 is MNHNS and CDR2 is SASEGT. The CDR3 loop spans 14 amino acids. CDR3 sequence reads: CASSRTREDGELFF. CDR3 bases: TGTGCCAGCAGTAGGACACGGGAGGACGGGGAGCTGTTTTTT.

About this clonotype: It may be a read error: a sequence one base away is much more abundant. The genes are TRBV4-3 and TRBJ2-2; the D gene is possibly TRBD1 (5 bases). Germline CDR1 and CDR2: LGHNA and YSLEER. The CDR3 covers 14 residues. This CDR3 is CAGRQQVSAGELFF. In DNA, the CDR3 is TGCGCCGGCAGGCAACAGGTATCCGCCGGGGAGCTGTTTTTT.

The chain uses TRBV12-3 or TRBV12-4 and TRBJ1-2; D ambiguous. V was cut by 1 base and J by 5 bases, with 11 bases left in between. The CDR3 has 14 residues. The CDR3 here is CASSLDGSRYGYTF. As DNA, the CDR3 is TGTGCCAGCAGTTTAGACGGATCGCGGTATGGCTACACCTTC.